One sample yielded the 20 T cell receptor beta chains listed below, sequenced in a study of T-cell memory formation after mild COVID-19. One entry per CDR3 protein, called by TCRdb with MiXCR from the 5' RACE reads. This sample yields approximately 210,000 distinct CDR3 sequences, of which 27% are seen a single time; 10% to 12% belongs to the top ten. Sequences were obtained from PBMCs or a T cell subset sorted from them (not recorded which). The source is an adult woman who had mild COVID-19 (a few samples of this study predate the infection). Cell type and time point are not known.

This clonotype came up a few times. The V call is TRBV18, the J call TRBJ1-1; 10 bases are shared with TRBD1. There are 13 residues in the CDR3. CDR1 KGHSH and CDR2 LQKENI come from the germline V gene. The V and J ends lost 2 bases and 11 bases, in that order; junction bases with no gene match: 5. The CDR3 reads CASSPGQGEVAFF. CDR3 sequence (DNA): TGTGCCAGCTCACCAGGACAGGGGGAGGTGGCTTTCTTT.

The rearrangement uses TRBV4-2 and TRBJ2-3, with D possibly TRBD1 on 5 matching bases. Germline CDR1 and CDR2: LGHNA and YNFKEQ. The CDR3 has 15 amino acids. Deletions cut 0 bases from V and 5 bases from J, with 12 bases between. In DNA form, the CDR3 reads TGTGCCAGCAGCCAAGAATCAGGGTATATAGATACGCAGTATTTT. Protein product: CASSQESGYIDTQYF.

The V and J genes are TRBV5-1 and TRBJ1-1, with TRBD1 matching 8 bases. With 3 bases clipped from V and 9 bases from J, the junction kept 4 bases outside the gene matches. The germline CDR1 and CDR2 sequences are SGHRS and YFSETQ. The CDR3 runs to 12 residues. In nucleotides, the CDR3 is TGCGCCAGCAGCTGGGGACAGGATAAAGCTTTCTTT. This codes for CASSWGQDKAFF.

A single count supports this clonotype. In DNA form, the CDR3 reads TGTGCCAGCAGTTCCGCTGCGGGTACGCAGTATTTT. Its protein is CASSSAAGTQYF. This chain joins TRBV27 and TRBJ2-3, with D tentatively TRBD2 (5 bases). Trimming pared 4 bases from V and 8 bases from J, leaving 10 bases between. CDR1 is MNHEY and CDR2 is SMNVEV in the germline V gene (reference sequence). The CDR3 length is 12 residues.

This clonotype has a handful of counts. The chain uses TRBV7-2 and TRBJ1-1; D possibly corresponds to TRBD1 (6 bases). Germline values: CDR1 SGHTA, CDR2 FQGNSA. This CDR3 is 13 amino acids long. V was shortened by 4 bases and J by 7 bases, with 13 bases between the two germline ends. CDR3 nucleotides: TGTGCCAGCAGCTCAAGGACAGCTCTTGAAGCTTTCTTT. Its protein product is CASSSRTALEAFF.

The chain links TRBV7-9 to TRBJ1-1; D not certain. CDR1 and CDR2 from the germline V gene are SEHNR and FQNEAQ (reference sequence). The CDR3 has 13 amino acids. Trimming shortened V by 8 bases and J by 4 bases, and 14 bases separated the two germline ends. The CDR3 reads CASRALPRTEAFF. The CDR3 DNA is TGTGCCAGCCGCGCACTGCCGCGCACTGAAGCTTTCTTT.

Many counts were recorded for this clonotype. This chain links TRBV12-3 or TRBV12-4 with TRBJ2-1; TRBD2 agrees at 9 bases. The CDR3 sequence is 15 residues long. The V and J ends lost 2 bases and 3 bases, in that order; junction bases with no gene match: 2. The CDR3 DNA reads TGTGCCAGCAGTTTACTAGCGGGGAACTACAATGAGCAGTTCTTC. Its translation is CASSLLAGNYNEQFF.

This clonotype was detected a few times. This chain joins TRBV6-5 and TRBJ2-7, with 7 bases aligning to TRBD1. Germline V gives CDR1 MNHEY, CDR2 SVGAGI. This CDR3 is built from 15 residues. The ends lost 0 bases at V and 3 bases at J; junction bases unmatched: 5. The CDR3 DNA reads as TGTGCCAGCAGTTACTCGCGGACAGGCCACTACGAGCAGTACTTC. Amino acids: CASSYSRTGHYEQYF.

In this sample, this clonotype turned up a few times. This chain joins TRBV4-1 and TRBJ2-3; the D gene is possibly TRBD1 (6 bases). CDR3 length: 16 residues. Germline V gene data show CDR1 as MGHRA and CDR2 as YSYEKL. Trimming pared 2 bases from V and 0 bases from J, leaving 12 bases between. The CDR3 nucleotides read TGCGCCAGCAGCCAATGGCAGGGGCCCAGCACAGATACGCAGTATTTT. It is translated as CASSQWQGPSTDTQYF.

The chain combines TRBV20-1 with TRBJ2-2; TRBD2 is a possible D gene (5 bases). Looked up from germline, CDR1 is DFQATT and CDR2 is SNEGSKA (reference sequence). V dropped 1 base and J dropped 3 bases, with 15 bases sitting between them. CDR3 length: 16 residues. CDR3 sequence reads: CSARVEVNADTGELFF. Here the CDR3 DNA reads TGCAGTGCTAGAGTGGAGGTTAATGCGGACACCGGGGAGCTGTTTTTT.

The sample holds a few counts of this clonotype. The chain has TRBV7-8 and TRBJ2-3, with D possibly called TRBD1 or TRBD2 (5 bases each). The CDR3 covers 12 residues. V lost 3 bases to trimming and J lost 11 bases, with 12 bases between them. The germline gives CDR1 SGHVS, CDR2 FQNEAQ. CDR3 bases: TGTGCCAGCAGCTTCCGGGACCACAAGCAGTATTTT. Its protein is CASSFRDHKQYF.

This chain's CDR3 is CASSIVGGHNEQFF. The CDR3 nucleotides are TGTGCCAGTAGTATAGTTGGAGGACACAATGAGCAGTTCTTC. The genes are TRBV19 and TRBJ2-1; D possibly corresponds to TRBD2 (5 bases). V shed 1 base and J shed 5 bases, with 9 bases lying between them. The CDR3 contains 14 residues. Germline V lookup: CDR1 LNHDA, CDR2 SQIVND (reference sequence).

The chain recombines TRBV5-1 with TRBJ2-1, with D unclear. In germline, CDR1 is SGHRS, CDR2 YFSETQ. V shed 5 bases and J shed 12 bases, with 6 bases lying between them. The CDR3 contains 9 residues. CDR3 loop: CASRGMQFF. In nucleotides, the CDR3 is TGCGCCAGCAGGGGGATGCAGTTCTTC.

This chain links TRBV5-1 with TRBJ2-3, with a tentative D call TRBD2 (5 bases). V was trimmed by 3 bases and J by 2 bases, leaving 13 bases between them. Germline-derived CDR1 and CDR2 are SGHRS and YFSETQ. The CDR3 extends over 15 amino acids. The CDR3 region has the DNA TGCGCCAGCAGCTCGTCACGAGCGGACACAGATACGCAGTATTTT. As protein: CASSSSRADTDTQYF.

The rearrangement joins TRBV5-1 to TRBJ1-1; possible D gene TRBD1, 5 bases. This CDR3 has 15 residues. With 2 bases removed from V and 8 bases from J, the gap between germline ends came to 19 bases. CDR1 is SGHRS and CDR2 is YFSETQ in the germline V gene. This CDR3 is CASSLRTIGEGEAFF. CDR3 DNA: TGCGCCAGCAGCTTACGGACCATCGGGGAGGGGGAAGCTTTCTTT. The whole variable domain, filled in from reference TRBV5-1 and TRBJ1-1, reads KAGVTQTPRYLIKTRGQQVTLSCSPISGHRSVSWYQQTPGQGLQFLFEYFSETQRNKGNFPGRFSGRQFSNSRSEMNVSTLELGDSALYLCASSLRTIGEGEAFFGQGTRLTVV.

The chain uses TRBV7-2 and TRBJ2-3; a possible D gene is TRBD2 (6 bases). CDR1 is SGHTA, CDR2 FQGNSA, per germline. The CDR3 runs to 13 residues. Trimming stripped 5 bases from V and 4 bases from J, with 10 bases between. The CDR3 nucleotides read TGTGCCAGCAGCCTCCGACTAGCAGATACGCAGTATTTT. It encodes CASSLRLADTQYF.

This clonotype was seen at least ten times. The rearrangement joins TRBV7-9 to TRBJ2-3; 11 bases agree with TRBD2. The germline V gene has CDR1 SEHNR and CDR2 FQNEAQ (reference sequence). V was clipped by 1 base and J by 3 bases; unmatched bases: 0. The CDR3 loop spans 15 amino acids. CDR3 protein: CASSLGLAGTDTQYF. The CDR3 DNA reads TGTGCCAGCAGCTTAGGACTAGCGGGGACAGATACGCAGTATTTT.

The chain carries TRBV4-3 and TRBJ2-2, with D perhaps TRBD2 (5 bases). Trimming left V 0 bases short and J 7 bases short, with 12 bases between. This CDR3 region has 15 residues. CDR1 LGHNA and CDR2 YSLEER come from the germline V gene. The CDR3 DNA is TGCGCCAGCAGCCAAGATTCGCGGGTGGGCGGGGAGCTGTTTTTT. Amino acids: CASSQDSRVGGELFF.

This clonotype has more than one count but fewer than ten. This CDR3 is CASSPTGGAYEQYF. As DNA, the CDR3 is TGTGCCAGCAGCCCCACTGGGGGGGCCTACGAGCAGTACTTC. The chain links TRBV7-6 to TRBJ2-7, with 7 bases lining up with TRBD2. This CDR3 is 14 amino acids long. The germline CDR1 and CDR2 sequences are SGHVS and FNYEAQ. The V and J ends lost 5 bases and 2 bases, in that order; junction bases with no gene match: 6.

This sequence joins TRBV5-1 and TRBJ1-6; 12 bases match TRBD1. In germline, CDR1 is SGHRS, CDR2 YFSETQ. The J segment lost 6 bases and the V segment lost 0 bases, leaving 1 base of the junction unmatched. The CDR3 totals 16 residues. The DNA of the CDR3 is TGCGCCAGCAGCTTGGTGGGACAGGGGGCTAATTCACCCCTCCACTTT. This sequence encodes CASSLVGQGANSPLHF.